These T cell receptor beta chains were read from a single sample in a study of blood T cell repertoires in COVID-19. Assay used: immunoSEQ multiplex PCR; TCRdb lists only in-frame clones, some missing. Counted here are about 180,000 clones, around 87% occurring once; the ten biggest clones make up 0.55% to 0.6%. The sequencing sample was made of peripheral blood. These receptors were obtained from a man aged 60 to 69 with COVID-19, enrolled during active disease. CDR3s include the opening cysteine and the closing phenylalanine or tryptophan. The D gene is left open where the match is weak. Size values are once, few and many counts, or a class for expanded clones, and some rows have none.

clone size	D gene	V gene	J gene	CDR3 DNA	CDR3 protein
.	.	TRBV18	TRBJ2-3	TGTGCCAGCTCACCAGGGCCGAGCACAGATACGCAGTATTTT	CASSPGPSTDTQYF
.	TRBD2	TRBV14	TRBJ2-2	TGTGCCAGCAGCCAACACCTAGCGGGAACCGGGGAGCTGTTTTTT	CASSQHLAGTGELFF
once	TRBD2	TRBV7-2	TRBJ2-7	TGTGCCAGCAGCCGCGGGGGTGCTAGCGGCTCCTACGAGCAGTACTTC	CASSRGGASGSYEQYF
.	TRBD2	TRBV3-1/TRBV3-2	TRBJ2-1	TGTGCCAGCAGCCAACCCGGGAGGGCGTCCTACAATGAGCAGTTCTTC	CASSQPGRASYNEQFF
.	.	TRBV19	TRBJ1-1	TGTGCCAGTAGTATACTGGCGGGATCCATGAACACTGAAGCTTTCTTT	CASSILAGSMNTEAFF
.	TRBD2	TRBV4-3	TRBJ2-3	TGCGCCAGCAGCCAAGATTTGGTAGCGGGGGGGCGTATAGATACGCAGTATTTT	CASSQDLVAGGRIDTQYF
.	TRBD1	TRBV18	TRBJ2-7	TGTGCCAGCTCACCCGGGACAGTGAACTACGAGCAGTACTTC	CASSPGTVNYEQYF
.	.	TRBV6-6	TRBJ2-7	TGTGCCAGCAGTCACAACGCGGGACTGCGCGAGGGGAGAGAGCAGTACTTC	CASSHNAGLREGREQYF
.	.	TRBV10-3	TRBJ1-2	TGTGCCATCAGTGAGCTGGGGGCCTCTGGCTACACCTTC	CAISELGASGYTF
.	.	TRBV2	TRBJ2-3	TGTGCCAGCAGTGATTTGTCCGGGACAGATACGCAGTATTTT	CASSDLSGTDTQYF
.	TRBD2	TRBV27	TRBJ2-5	TGTGCCAGCAGTTTTGCTCTCTCGCGGGGGTCACCCCGGGTAGAGACCCAGTACTTC	CASSFALSRGSPRVETQYF
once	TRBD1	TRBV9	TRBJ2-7	TGTGCCAGCAGTTGGGGACAGGGGACTTATTCTCTTTACGAGCAGTACTTC	CASSWGQGTYSLYEQYF
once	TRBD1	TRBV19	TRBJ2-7	TGTGCCAGTAGTATCGGACGCGGGACAGGAACCTACGAGCAGTACTTC	CASSIGRGTGTYEQYF
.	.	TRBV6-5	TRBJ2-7	TGTGCCAGCAGTTACGAGGGTAGCGGAAACGACGAGCAGTACTTC	CASSYEGSGNDEQYF
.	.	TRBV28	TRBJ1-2	TGTGCCAGCAGTTTAAATAGTGGCTACACCTTC	CASSLNSGYTF
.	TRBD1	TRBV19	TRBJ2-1	TGTGCCAGTAACCCGGGACAGGGTGGAGCTGAGCAGTTCTTC	CASNPGQGGAEQFF
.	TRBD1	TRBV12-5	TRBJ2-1	TGTGCTAGTGGTCACCGGGACAGGGGGCTTAATGAGCAGTTCTTC	CASGHRDRGLNEQFF
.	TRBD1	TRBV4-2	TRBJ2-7	TGTGCCAGCAGCCAAGGGACAGGGCCCTACGAGCAGTACTTC	CASSQGTGPYEQYF
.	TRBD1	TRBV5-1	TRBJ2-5	TGCGCCAGCAGCTCGGGACAGGGGACAGAGACCCAGTACTTC	CASSSGQGTETQYF
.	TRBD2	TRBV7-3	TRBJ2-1	TGTGCCAGCAGCTTAACATCTTCGGGAGGGCGCAATGAGCAGTTCTTC	CASSLTSSGGRNEQFF
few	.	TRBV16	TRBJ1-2	TGTGCCAGCAGCCAATCAACCCCGTCGCGAGGCTACACCTTC	CASSQSTPSRGYTF
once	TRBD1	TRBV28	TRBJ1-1	TGTGCCAGCAGCGTATCAGGGGGCGCGGGGAACACTGAAGCTTTCTTT	CASSVSGGAGNTEAFF
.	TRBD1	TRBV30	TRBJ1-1	TGTGCCTGGAGTGTACGACAGGGAAGTGAAGCTTTCTTT	CAWSVRQGSEAFF
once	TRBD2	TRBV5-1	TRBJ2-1	TGCGCCAGCACGTCTAGCGGGAGGGTAGATGAGCAGTTCTTC	CASTSSGRVDEQFF
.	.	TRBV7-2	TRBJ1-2	TGTGCCAGCAGCCCTAGGGGGGGCTCTAACTATGGCTACACCTTC	CASSPRGGSNYGYTF
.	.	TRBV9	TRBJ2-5	TGTGCCAGCAGCGTCACTACGATACAAGAGACCCAGTACTTC	CASSVTTIQETQYF
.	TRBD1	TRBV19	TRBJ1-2	TGTGCCAGTACTCGGACAGGCGCAAACTATGGCTACACCTTC	CASTRTGANYGYTF
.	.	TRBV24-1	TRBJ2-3	TGTGCCACCAGTGATTCCAGGGAAGGGTCGGATACGCAGTATTTT	CATSDSREGSDTQYF
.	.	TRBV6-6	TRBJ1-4	TGTGCCAGCAGAAGAGACAGTCACCCAACTAATGAAAAACTGTTTTTT	CASRRDSHPTNEKLFF
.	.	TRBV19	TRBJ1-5	TGTGCCAGTAAACCCGAGGGAAATAGCAATCAGCCCCAGCATTTT	CASKPEGNSNQPQHF
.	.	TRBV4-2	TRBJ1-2	TGTGCCAGCAGCCAAGATTGGAGAACTTATGGCTACACCTTC	CASSQDWRTYGYTF
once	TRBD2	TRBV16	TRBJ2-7	TGTGCCAGCAGCCAAAGGACTAGCGGGGCCGAGCAGTACTTC	CASSQRTSGAEQYF
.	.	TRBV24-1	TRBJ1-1	TGTGCCACCAGTGATGGTTTGGGGGCCACTGAAGCTTTCTTT	CATSDGLGATEAFF
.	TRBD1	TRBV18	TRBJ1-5	TGTGCCAGCTCACCATCAGACAGGGGAGGCAATCAGCCCCAGCATTTT	CASSPSDRGGNQPQHF
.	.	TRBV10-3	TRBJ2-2	TGTGCCAGCCTACAGGGTTCTGCCGGGGAGCTGTTTTTT	CASLQGSAGELFF
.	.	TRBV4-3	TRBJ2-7	TGCGCCAGCAGCCAGGGACACACGAGCTCCTACGAGCAGTACTTC	CASSQGHTSSYEQYF
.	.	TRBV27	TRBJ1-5	TGTGCCAGCAGTGGGGGCCAGGAACATCAGCCCCAGCATTTT	CASSGGQEHQPQHF
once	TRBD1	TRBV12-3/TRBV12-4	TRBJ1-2	TGTGCCAGCAGACAGGGGGCAAACGATGGCTACACCTTC	CASRQGANDGYTF
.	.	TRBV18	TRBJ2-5	TGTGCCAGCTCACCACCGACAGCCCAAGAGACCCAGTACTTC	CASSPPTAQETQYF
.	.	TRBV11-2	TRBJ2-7	TGTGCCAGCAGCACACCTAGGGGATCCTACGAGCAGTACTTC	CASSTPRGSYEQYF
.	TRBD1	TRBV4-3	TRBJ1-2	TGCGCCAGCAGCCAGACGACAACCGGGACAGGAAGGTATGGCTACACCTTC	CASSQTTTGTGRYGYTF
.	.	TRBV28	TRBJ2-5	TGTGCCAGCAGTGAAAACATCGGGGCCCAGTACTTC	CASSENIGAQYF
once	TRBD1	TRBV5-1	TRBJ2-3	TGCGCCAGCAGCCCTCAATTACAGGGGGCAGAAACAGATACGCAGTATTTT	CASSPQLQGAETDTQYF
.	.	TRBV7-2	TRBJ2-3	TGTGCCAGCAGCGGAAATTGGGGGCGTACAGATACGCAGTATTTT	CASSGNWGRTDTQYF
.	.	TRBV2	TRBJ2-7	TGTGCCAGCAGTGAATCGGGACACTTTTACGAGCAGTACTTC	CASSESGHFYEQYF
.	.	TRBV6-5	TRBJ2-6	TGTGCCAGCAGAGTTACATTCTCTGGGGCCAACGTCCTGACTTTC	CASRVTFSGANVLTF
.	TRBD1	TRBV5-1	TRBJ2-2	TGCGCCAGTAACGACGGACAGGGTGGCACCGGGGAGCTGTTTTTT	CASNDGQGGTGELFF
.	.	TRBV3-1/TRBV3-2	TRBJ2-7	TGTGCCAGCAGCCAAGAGGGTGGGAGGCAGTACTTC	CASSQEGGRQYF
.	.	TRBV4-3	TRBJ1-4	TGCGCCAGCAGCCAAGATGCTAGCGAAAAACTGTTTTTT	CASSQDASEKLFF
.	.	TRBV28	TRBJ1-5	TGTGCCAGCACCTCCCCCAGAAAACGGGAACAGCCCCAGCATTTT	CASTSPRKREQPQHF
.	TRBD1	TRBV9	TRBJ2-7	TGTGCCAGCAGCCCCCCCGGGGGACAGGGGGCGTACGAGCAGTACTTC	CASSPPGGQGAYEQYF
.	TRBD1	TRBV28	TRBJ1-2	TGTGCCAGCAGTACTACAGGGGGCGCGTGGGCCAACTATGGCTACACCTTC	CASSTTGGAWANYGYTF
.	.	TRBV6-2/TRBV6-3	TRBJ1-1	TGTGCCAGCCGCCCGGGGCCGAAGCTTCGTGGGGCTTTCTTT	CASRPGPKLRGAFF
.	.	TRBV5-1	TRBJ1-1	TGCGCCAGCAGGTTGCAGGATAGGACTGAAGCTTTCTTT	CASRLQDRTEAFF
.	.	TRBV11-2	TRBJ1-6	TGTGCCAGCAGCTCCCGGGGGGCGAGCTCCTATAATTCACCCCTCCACTTT	CASSSRGASSYNSPLHF